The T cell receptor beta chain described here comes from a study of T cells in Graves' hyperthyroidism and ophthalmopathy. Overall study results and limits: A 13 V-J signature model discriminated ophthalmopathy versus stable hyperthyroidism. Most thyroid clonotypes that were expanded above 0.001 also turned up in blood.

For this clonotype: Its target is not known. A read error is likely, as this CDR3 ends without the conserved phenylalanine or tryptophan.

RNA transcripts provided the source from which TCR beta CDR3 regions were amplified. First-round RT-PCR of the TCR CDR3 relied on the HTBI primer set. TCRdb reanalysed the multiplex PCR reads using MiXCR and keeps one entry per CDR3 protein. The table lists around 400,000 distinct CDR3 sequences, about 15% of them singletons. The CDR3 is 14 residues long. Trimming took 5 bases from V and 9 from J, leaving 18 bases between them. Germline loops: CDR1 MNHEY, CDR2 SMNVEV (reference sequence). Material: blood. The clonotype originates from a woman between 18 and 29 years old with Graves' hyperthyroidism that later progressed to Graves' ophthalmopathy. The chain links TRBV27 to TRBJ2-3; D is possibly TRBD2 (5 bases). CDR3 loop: CASSRNRRGSTQYS. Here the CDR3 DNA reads TGTGCCAGCAGTCGCAATAGGAGAGGGAGCACGCAGTATTCT.